This record covers a single TCR beta chain. This specimen comes from a study of blood T cell repertoires in COVID-19. Study information: The origin of the acute and convalescent COVID-19 samples was the United States, Italy and Spain.

Participants, about 18 to 100 years old, spanned under 30 US areas. In Cohort 3, a recovered donor had either two negative PCRs, clearance, or symptom resolution. CDR3 length equals 15 residues. The germline gives CDR1 MNHEY, CDR2 SVGAGI. The V end lost 6 bases, the J end lost 1 base, and 13 bases lay between the germline ends. Original methodology: Reference gene primers were amplified, and this amplification served to estimate nucleated cell counts. This table comes from immunoSEQ multiplex PCR, and its TCRdb copy is limited to in-frame clones, with some not included. D and trimming come from the DNA, and the V and J calls and clone size come from that table. The sample lists about 300,000 clones, approximately 88% occurring once.

The chain is built from TRBV6-5 and TRBJ1-5, with D perhaps TRBD1 (6 bases). Material: PBMCs or T cells enriched from blood (not recorded which). The clonotype was recovered from a man in his sixties who had recovered from COVID-19. For the CDR3, the DNA is TGTGCCAGCAGCGACGTGGGGGCGAGCAATCAGCCCCAGCATTTT. This codes for CASSDVGASNQPQHF.